The clone carrying this T cell receptor beta chain has a handful of counts. Its antigen is not identified. Researchers prepared the TCRbeta library using unique molecular identifiers, the study reports. TCRdb fed the PCR reads into MiXCR, producing one record per CDR3 protein. The sample carries some 550,000 distinct CDR3 sequences, 23% recorded once. This specimen belongs to a study of T-cell reconstitution after alpha-beta-depleted transplantation in children. The study's findings and limits: There were reportedly several hundred expanded graft clones from which alpha-beta T cells came about two months after transplant. It was newly produced T cells that mostly accounted for T-cell counts and diversity one year after transplant.

Sequences were derived from PBMCs, mostly from graft donor cells, sampled 360 days after TCRalphabeta/CD19-depleted stem cell transplant. This clonotype originated in a boy under three years old who had a stem cell transplant for acute myeloid leukemia, so the T cells may come from the graft donor.

CDR3 residues: CASSFPGQGSNTGELFF. The CDR3 DNA follows: TGTGCCAGCAGCTTCCCGGGACAGGGCTCGAACACCGGGGAGCTGTTTTTT. The chain is built from TRBV7-3 and TRBJ2-2, with 9 bases fitting TRBD1. Germline V CDR1 and CDR2: SGHTA, FQGTGA. The V gene end was trimmed by 3 bases and the J gene end by 0 bases; junction bases not matched to a gene: 5. The CDR3 covers 17 residues.